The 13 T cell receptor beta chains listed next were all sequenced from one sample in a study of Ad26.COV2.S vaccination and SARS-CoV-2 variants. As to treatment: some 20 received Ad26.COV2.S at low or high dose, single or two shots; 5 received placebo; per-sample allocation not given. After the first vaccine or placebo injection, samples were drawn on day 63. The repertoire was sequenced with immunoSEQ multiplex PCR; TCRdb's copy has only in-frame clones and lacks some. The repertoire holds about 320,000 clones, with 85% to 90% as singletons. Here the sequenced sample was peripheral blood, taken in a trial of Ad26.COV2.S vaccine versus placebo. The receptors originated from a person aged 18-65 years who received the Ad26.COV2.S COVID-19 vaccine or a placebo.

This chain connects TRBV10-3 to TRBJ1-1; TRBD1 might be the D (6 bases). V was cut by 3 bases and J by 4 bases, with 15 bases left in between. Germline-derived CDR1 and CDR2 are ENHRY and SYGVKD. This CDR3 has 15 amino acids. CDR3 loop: CAISDRLGGGTEAFF. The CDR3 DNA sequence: TGTGCCATCAGTGACCGTTTGGGGGGCGGCACTGAAGCTTTCTTT.

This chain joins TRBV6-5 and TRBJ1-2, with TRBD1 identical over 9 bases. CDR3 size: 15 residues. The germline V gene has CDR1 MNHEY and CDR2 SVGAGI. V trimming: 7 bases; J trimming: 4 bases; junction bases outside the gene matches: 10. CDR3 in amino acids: CASTGTGTHSYGYTF. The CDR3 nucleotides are TGTGCCAGCACCGGGACAGGGACGCATAGCTATGGCTACACCTTC.

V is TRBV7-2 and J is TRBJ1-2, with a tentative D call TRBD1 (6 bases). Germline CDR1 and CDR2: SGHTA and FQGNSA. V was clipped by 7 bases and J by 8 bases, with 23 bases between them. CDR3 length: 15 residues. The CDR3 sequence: CASTAIPTTGNGYTF. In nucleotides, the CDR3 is TGTGCCAGCACCGCCATCCCTACAACAGGGAACGGCTACACCTTC. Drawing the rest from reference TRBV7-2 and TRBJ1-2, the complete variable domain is GAGVSQSPSNKVTEKGKDVELRCDPISGHTALYWYRQSLGQGLEFLIYFQGNSAPDKSGLPSDRFSAERTGGSVSTLTIQRTQQEDSAVYLCASTAIPTTGNGYTFGSGTRLTVV.

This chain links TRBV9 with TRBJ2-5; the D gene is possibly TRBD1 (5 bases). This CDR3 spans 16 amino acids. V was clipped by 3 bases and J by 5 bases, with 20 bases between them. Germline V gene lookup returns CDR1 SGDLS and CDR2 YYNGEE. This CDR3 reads CASSARETDPEETQYF. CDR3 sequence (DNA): TGTGCCAGCAGCGCCCGAGAGACAGATCCGGAGGAGACCCAGTACTTC.

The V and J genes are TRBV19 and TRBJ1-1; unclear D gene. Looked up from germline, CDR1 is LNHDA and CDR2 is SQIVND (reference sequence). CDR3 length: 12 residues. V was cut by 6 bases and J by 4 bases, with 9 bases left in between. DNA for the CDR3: TGTGCCAGTAGCCCCTGGGGCACTGAAGCTTTCTTT. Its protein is CASSPWGTEAFF.

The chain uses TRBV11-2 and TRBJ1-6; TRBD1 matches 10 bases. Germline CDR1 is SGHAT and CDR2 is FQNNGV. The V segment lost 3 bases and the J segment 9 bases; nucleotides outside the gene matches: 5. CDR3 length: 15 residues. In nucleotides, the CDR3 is TGTGCCAGCAGCTTTGGGACAGGGGCGGGTTCACCCCTCCACTTT. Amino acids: CASSFGTGAGSPLHF.

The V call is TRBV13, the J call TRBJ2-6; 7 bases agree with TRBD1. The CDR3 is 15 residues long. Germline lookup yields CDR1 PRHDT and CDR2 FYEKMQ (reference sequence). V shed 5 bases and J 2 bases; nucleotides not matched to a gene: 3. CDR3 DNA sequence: TGTGCCAGCAGCCGAACAGGGGCTGGGGCCAACGTCCTGACTTTC. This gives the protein CASSRTGAGANVLTF.

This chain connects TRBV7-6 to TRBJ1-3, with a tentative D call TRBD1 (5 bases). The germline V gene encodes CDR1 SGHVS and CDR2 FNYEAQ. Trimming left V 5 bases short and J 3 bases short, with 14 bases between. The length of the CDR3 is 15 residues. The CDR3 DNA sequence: TGTGCCAGCAGCGTAGAAGGGACGGGTGGAAACACCATATATTTT. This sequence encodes CASSVEGTGGNTIYF.

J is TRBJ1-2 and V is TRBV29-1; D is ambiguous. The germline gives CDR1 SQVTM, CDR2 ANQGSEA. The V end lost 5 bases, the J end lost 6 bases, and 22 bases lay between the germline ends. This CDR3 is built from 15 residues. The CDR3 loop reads CSVPKGSPEVNGYTF. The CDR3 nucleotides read TGCAGCGTTCCAAAGGGAAGTCCTGAGGTTAATGGCTACACCTTC. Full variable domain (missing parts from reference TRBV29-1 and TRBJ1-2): SAVISQKPSRDICQRGTSLTIQCQVDSQVTMMFWYRQQPGQSLTLIATANQGSEATYESGFVIDKFPISRPNLTFSTLTVSNMSPEDSSIYLCSVPKGSPEVNGYTFGSGTRLTVV.

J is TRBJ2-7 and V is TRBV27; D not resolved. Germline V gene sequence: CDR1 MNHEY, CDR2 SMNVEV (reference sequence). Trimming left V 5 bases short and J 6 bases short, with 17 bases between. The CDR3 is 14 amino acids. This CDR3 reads CASSMTAFRGEQYV. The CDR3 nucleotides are TGTGCCAGCAGTATGACGGCTTTTAGAGGCGAGCAGTACGTC.

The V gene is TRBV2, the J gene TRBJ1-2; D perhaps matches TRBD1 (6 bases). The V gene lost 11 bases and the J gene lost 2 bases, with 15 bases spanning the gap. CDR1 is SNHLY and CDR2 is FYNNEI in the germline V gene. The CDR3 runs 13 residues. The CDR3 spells CASRGARNYGYTF. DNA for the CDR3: TGTGCCTCACGGGGGGCGCGAAACTATGGCTACACCTTC. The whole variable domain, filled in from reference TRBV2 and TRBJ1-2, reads EPEVTQTPSHQVTQMGQEVILRCVPISNHLYFYWYRQILGQKVEFLVSFYNNEISEKSEIFDDQFSVERPDGSNFTLKIRSTKLEDSAMYFCASRGARNYGYTFGSGTRLTVV.

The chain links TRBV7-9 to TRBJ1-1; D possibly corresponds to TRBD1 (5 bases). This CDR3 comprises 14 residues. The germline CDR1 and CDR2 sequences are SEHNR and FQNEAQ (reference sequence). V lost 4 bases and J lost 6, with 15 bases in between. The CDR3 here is CASSSQVVGAEAFF. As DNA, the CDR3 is TGTGCCAGCAGCTCACAGGTTGTAGGCGCTGAAGCTTTCTTT.

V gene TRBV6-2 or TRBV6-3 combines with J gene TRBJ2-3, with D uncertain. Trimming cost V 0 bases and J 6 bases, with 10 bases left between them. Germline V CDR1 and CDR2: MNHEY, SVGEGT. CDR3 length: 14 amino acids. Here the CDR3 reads CASSYSSMGDTQYF. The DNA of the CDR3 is TGTGCCAGCAGTTACTCGTCTATGGGGGATACGCAGTATTTT.